The TCR beta chain under discussion was sequenced for a study of blood T cell repertoires in COVID-19. Background on the study: COVID-19 samples, acute and convalescent, were from the United States, Italy and Spain.

Methods used by the authors: It was from reference gene primer amplification that nucleated cell counts were estimated. TCRdb's copy holds only in-frame clones and misses some; the assay was immunoSEQ multiplex PCR. Clone size and V and J calls were adopted from that table, with D and trimming inferred from the DNA. The data show about 220,000 clones, with around 83% seen just once and about 8.9% held by the top ten. Germline values: CDR1 LGHNA, CDR2 YSLEER. This CDR3 is 14 amino acids long. The V gene lost 2 bases and the J gene lost 4 bases, with 6 bases spanning the gap. The material sequenced was peripheral blood. The V call is TRBV4-3, the J call TRBJ1-6; weak D call: TRBD1 (6 bases). The TCR sequence derives from a middle-aged man with active or convalescent COVID-19. The CDR3 reads CASSQQGYNSPLHF. Here the CDR3 DNA reads TGCGCCAGCAGCCAACAGGGGTATAATTCACCCCTCCACTTT.